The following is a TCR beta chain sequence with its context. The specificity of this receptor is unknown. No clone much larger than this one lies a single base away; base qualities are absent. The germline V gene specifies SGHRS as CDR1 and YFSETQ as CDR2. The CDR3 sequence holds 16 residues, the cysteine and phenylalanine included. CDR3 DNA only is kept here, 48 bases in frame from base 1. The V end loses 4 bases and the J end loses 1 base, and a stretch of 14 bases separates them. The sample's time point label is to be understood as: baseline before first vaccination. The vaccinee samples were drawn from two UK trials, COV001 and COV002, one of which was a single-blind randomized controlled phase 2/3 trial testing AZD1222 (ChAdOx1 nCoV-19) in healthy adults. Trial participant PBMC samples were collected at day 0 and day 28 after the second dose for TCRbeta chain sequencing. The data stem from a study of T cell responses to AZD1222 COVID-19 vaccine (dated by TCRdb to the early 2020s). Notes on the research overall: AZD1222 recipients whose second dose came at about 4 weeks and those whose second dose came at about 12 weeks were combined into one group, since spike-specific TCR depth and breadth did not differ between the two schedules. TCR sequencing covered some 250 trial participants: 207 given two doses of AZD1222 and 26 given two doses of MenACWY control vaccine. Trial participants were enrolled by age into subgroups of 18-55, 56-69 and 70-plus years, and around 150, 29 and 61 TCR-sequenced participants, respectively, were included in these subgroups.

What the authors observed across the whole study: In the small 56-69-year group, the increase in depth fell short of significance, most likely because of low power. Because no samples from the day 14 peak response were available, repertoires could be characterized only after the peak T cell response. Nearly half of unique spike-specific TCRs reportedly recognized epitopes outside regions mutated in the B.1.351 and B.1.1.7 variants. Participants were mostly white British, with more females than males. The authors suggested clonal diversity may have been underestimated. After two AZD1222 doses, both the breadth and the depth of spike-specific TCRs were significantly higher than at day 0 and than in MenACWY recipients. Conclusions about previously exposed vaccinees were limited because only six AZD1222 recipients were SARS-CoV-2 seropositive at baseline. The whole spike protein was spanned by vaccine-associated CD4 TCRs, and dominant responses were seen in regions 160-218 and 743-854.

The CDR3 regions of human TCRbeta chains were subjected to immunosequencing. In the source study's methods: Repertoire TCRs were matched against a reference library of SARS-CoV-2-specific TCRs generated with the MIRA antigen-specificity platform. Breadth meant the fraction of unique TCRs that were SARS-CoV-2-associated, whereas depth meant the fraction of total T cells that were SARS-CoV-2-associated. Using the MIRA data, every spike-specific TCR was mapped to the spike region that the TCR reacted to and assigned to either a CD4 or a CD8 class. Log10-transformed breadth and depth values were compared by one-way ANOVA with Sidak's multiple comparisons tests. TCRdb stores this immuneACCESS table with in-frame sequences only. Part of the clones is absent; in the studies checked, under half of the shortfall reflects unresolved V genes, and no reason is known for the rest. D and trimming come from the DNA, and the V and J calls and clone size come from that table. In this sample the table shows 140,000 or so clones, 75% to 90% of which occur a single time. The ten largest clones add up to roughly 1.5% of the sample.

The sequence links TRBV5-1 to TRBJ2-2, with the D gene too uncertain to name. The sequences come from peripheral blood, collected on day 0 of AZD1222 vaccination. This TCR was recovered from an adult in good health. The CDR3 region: CASSPGTVGNTGELFF. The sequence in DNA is TGCGCCAGCAGCCCGGGTACGGTGGGGAACACCGGGGAGCTGTTTTTT.